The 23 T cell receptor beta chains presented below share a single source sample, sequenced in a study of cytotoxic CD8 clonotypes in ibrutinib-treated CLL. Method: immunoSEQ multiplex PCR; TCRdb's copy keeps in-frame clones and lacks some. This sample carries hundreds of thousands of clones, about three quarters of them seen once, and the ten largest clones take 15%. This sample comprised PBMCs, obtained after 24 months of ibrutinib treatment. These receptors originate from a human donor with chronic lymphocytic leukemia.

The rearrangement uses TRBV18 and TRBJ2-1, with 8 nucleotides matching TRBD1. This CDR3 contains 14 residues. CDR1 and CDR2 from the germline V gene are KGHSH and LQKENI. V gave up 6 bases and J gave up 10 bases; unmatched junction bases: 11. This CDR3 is CASSSGQGFGEQFF. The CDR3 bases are TGTGCCAGCTCGAGTGGACAGGGATTCGGGGAGCAGTTCTTC.

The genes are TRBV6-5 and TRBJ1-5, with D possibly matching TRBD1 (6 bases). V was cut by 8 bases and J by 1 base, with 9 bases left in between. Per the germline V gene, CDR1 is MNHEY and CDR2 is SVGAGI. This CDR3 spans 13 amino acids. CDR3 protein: CASGRGSNQPQHF. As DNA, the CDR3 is TGTGCCAGCGGAAGGGGGAGCAATCAGCCCCAGCATTTT.

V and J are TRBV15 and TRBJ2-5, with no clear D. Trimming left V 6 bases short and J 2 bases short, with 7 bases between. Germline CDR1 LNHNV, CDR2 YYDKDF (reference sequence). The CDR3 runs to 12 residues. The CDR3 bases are TGTGCCACCAGTGGGCTTCAAGAGACCCAGTACTTC. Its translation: CATSGLQETQYF. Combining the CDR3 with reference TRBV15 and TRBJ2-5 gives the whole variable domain DAMVIQNPRYQVTQFGKPVTLSCSQTLNHNVMYWYQQKSSQAPKLLFHYYDKDFNNEADTPDNFQSRRPNTSFCFLDIRSPGLGDTAMYLCATSGLQETQYFGPGTRLLVL.

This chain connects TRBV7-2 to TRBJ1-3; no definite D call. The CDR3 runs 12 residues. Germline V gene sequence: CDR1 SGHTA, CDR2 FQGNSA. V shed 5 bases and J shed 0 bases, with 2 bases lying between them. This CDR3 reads CASSRSGNTIYF. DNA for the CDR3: TGTGCCAGCAGCCGCTCTGGAAACACCATATATTTT.

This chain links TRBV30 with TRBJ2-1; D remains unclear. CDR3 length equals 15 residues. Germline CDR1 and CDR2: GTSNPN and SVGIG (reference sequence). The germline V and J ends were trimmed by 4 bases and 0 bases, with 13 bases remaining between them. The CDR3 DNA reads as TGTGCCTGGACCCCACTAAGCCTCTCCTACAATGAGCAGTTCTTC. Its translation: CAWTPLSLSYNEQFF.

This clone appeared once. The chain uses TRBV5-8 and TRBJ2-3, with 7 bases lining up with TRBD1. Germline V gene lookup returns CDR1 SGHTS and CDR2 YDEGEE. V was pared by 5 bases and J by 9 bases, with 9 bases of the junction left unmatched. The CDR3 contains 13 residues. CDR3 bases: TGTGCCAGCAGACTAACAGGGGACAGAACGCAGTATTTT. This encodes CASRLTGDRTQYF.

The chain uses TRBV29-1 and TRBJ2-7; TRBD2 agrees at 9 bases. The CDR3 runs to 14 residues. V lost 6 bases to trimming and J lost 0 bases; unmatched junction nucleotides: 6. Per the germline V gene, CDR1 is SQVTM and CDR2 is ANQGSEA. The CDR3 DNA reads TGCAGCGTAGAAAGCGGGAGGAGCTCCTACGAGCAGTACTTC. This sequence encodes CSVESGRSSYEQYF.

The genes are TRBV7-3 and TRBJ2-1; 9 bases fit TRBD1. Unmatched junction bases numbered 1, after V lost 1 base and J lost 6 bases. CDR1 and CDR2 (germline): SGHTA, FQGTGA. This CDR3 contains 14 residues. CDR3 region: CASSLKGQGNEQFF. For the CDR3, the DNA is TGTGCCAGCAGCTTAAAGGGACAGGGCAATGAGCAGTTCTTC. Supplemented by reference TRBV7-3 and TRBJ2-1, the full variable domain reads GAGVSQTPSNKVTEKGKYVELRCDPISGHTALYWYRQSLGQGPEFLIYFQGTGAADDSGLPNDRFFAVRPEGSVSTLKIQRTERGDSAVYLCASSLKGQGNEQFFGPGTRLTVL.

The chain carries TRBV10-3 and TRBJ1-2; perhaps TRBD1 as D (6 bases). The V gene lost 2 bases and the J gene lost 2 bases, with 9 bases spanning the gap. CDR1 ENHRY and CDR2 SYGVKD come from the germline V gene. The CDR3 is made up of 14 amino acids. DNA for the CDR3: TGTGCCATCAGTGAGAAGCAGGGGAACTATGGCTACACCTTC. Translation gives CAISEKQGNYGYTF.

The CDR3 reads CASSPGRDWQPQHF. The CDR3 bases are TGTGCCAGCAGCCCCGGGCGGGATTGGCAGCCCCAGCATTTT. The chain employs TRBV6-5 and TRBJ1-5; D is unclear. The V and J ends lost 6 bases and 7 bases respectively, with 16 bases between them. The germline gives CDR1 MNHEY, CDR2 SVGAGI. The CDR3 runs to 14 residues.

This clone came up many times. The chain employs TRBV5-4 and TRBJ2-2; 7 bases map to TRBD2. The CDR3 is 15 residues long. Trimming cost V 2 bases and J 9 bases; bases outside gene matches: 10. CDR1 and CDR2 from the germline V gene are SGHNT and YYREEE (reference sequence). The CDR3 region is CASSFGAGSSRELFF. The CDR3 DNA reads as TGTGCCAGCAGCTTCGGAGCGGGGAGCAGCAGGGAGCTGTTTTTT. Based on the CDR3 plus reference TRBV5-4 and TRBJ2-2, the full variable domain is ETGVTQSPTHLIKTRGQQVTLRCSSQSGHNTVSWYQQALGQGPQFIFQYYREEENGRGNFPPRFSGLQFPNYSSELNVNALELDDSALYLCASSFGAGSSRELFFGEGSRLTVL.

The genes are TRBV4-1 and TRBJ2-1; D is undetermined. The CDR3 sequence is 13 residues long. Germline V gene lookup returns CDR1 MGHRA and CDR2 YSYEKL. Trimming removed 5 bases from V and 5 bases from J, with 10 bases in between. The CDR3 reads CASSTGRDNEQFF. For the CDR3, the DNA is TGCGCCAGCAGCACCGGACGGGACAATGAGCAGTTCTTC.

CDR3 residues: CAISTGTDTQYF. The CDR3 region has the DNA TGTGCCATCAGTACCGGCACAGATACGCAGTATTTT. The rearrangement uses TRBV10-3 and TRBJ2-3; D is ambiguous. The CDR3 sequence is 12 residues long. Looked up from germline, CDR1 is ENHRY and CDR2 is SYGVKD. Trimming left V 5 bases short and J 1 base short, with 4 bases between.

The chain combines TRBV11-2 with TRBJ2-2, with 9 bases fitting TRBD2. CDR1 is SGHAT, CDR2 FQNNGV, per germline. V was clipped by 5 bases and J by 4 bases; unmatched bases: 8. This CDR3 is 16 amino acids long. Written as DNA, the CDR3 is TGTGCCAGCAGCCTCCGACTAGCGGAGTCCACCGGGGAGCTGTTTTTT. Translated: CASSLRLAESTGELFF.

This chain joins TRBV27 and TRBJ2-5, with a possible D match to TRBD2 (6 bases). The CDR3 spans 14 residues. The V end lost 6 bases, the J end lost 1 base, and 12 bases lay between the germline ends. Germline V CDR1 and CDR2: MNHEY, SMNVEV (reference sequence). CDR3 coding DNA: TGTGCCAGCAGAGCTAAGCGGGCCCAAGAGACCCAGTACTTC. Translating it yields CASRAKRAQETQYF.

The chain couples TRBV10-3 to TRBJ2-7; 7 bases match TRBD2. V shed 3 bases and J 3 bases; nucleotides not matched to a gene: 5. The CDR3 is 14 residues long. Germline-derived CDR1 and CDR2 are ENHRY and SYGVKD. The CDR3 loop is CAISDQRESYEQYF. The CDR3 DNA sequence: TGTGCCATCAGTGACCAGCGGGAAAGCTACGAGCAGTACTTC.

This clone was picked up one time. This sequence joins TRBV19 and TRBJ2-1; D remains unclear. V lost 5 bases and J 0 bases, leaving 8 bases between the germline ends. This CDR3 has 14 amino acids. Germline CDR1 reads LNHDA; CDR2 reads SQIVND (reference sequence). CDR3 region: CASSEAGSYNEQFF. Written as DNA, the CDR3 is TGTGCCAGTAGTGAGGCCGGCTCCTACAATGAGCAGTTCTTC. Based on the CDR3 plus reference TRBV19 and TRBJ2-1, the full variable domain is DGGITQSPKYLFRKEGQNVTLSCEQNLNHDAMYWYRQDPGQGLRLIYYSQIVNDFQKGDIAEGYSVSREKKESFPLTVTSAQKNPTAFYLCASSEAGSYNEQFFGPGTRLTVL.

The DNA for the CDR3 is TGCAGCGTTGGGCACCCAGGCGGGGAGCTGTTTTTT. Translation gives CSVGHPGGELFF. The V call is TRBV29-1, the J call TRBJ2-2; no firm D call. Germline CDR1 SQVTM, CDR2 ANQGSEA. The CDR3 runs to 12 residues. V lost 4 bases, J lost 7 bases, and 10 bases lay in between.

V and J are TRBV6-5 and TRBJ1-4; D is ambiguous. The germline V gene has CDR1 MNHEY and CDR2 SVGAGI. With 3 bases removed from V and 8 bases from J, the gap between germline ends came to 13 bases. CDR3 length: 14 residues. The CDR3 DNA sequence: TGTGCCAGCAGTTATTCGTGGACGGGCGAAAAACTGTTTTTT. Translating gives CASSYSWTGEKLFF.

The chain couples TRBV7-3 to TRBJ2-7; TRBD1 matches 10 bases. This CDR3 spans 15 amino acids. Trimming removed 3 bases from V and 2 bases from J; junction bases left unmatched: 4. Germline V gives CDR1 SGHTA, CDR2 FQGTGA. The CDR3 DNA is TGTGCCAGCAGCTTGGGACAGGGGCCTACCTACGAGCAGTACTTC. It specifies CASSLGQGPTYEQYF.

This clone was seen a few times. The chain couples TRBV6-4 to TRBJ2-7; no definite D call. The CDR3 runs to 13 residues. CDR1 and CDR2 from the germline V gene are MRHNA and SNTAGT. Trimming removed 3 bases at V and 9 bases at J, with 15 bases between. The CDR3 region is CASSDRPDSVQYF. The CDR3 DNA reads TGTGCCAGCAGTGATCGGCCCGATAGTGTGCAGTACTTC.

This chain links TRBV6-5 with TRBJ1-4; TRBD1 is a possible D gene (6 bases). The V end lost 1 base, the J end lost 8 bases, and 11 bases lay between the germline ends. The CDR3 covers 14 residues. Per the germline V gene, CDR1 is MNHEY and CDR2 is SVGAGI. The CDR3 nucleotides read TGTGCCAGCAGTTACTGGGGGGCAGGCGAAAAACTGTTTTTT. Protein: CASSYWGAGEKLFF.

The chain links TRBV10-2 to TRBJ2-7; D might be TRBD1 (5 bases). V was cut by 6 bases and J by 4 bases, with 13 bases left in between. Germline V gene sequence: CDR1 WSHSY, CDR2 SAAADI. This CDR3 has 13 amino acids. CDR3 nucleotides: TGCGCCAGCAGAGAACAGGTCGATTACGAGCAGTACTTC. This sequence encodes CASREQVDYEQYF.